This TCR beta chain was identified during a study of Ad26.COV2.S vaccination and SARS-CoV-2 variants. Study-wide context: A COV1001 Ad26.COV2.S trial-arm participant provided the sample. By the intramuscular route, Ad26.COV2.S was given once, or twice 56 days apart.

Stated treatment: about 20 received Ad26.COV2.S at low or high dose, single or two shots; about 5 received placebo; per-sample allocation not given. Collection of the samples took place on day 63 after the first injection of vaccine or placebo. Trimming pared 0 bases from V and 2 bases from J, leaving 7 bases between. The CDR3 length is 14 residues. CDR1 and CDR2 from the germline V gene are MNHEY and SMNVEV (reference sequence). The table came from immunoSEQ multiplex PCR; TCRdb's copy has only in-frame clones and leaves some out. The data show 410,000 or so clones, around 90% seen once. Study-wide results and caveats: Vaccinated and placebo-treated recipients had similar non-spike TCR breadth. Post-vaccination spike-specific CD8+ and CD4+ T cell responses reportedly had substantial breadth.

This clone was seen once. No antigen is known for it. The chain employs TRBV27 and TRBJ1-2; no firm D call. The material was peripheral blood, obtained in a trial of Ad26.COV2.S vaccine versus placebo. The clonotype comes from a person aged 18 to 65 who received the Ad26.COV2.S COVID-19 vaccine or a placebo. The DNA for the CDR3 is TGTGCCAGCAGTTTATCGTGGGGAAACTATGGCTACACCTTC. It encodes CASSLSWGNYGYTF.